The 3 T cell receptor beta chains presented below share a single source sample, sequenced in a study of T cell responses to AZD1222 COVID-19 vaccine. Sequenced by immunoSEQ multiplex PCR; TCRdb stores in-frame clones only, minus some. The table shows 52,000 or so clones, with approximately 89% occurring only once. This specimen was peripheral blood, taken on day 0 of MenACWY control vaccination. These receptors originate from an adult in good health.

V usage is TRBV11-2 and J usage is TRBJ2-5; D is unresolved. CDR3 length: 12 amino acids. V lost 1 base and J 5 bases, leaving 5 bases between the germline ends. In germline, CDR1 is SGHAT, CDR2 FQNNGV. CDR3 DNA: TGTGCCAGCAGCTTAGTAGGGGAGACCCAGTACTTC. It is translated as CASSLVGETQYF.

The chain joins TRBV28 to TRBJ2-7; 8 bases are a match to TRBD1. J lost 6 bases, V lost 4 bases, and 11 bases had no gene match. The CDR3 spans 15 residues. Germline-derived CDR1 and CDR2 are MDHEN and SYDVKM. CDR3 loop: CASSSMTGAGTEQYF. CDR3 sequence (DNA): TGTGCCAGCAGTTCAATGACAGGGGCGGGGACCGAGCAGTACTTC.

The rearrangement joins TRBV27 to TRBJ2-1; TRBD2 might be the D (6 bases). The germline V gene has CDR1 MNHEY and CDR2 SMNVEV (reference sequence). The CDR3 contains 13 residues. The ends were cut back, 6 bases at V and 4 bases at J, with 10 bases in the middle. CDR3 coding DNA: TGTGCCAGCAGAGGCGGGAATTACAATGAGCAGTTCTTC. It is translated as CASRGGNYNEQFF.